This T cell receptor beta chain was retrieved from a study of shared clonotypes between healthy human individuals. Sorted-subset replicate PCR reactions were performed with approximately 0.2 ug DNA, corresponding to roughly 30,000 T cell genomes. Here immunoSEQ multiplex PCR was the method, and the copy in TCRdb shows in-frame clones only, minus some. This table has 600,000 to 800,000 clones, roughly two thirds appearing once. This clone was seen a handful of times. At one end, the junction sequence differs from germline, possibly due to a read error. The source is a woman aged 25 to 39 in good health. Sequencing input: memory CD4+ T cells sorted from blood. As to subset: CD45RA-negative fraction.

As DNA, the CDR3 is TGTGCCAGCAGCGGGACAGGGGTCTTCAACACTGAAGCTTTCTTT. This gives the protein CASSGTGVFNTEAFF. The chain carries TRBV5-1 and TRBJ1-1; the match to TRBD1 covers 10 bases. Germline V gene data show CDR1 as SGHRS and CDR2 as YFSETQ. The CDR3 consists of 15 residues.